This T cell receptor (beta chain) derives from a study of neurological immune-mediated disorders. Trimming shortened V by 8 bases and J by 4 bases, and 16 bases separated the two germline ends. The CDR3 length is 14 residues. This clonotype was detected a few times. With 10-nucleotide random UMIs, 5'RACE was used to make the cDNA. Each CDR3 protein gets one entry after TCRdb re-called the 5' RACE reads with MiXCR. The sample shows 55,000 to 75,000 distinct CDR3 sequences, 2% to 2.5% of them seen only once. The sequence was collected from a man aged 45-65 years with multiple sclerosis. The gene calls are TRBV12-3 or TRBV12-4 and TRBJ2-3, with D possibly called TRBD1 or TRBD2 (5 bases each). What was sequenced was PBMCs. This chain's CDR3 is CASRDRSLADTQYF. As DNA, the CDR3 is TGTGCCAGCCGGGACCGGTCCCTCGCAGATACGCAGTATTTT.